The clone carrying this TCR beta chain was seen ten or more times. Its antigen is not identified. CDR3 length equals 15 residues. V lost 4 bases and J lost 6, with 20 bases in between. Germline assignment: CDR1 SGDLS and CDR2 YYNGEE. This specimen comes from a study of T cells after posttransplantation cyclophosphamide. Study conclusions and caveats: Donor CD8+ memory clones often dominated recipient blood repertoires at later times. Recipient CMV seropositivity and CMV reactivation strongly tracked TRB clonality.

Generated by immunoSEQ multiplex PCR, the TCRdb table keeps only in-frame clones and is missing some. The data show about 37,000 clones, with none appearing a single time. On the day of bone marrow donation, the related graft donor provided peripheral blood. The V gene is TRBV9, the J gene TRBJ2-7; D is undetermined. The specimen was PBMCs. The TCR originated in a man younger than 40 in good health and a related stem cell transplant donor. This CDR3 is CASSPRTSSAGEQYF. The CDR3 DNA sequence: TGTGCCAGCAGCCCCCGTACCTCCTCGGCAGGCGAGCAGTACTTC.